The rows below give T cell receptor beta chains drawn from one sample of a study of shared clonotypes between healthy human individuals. Repertoires were generated with immunoSEQ multiplex PCR, while TCRdb's copy carries only in-frame clones and drops some. Among around 550,000 clones listed, roughly 95% were seen once. The sequenced sample consisted of naive CD4+ T cells sorted from blood. The source is a woman aged 30 to 39 in good health. Both conserved end residues are part of each CDR3. The D gene is left open where the match is weak. Part of the rows lack a size; the others show once, few, many or a class for expanded clones.

clone_size	v_call	j_call	d_call	cdr3_aa	cdr3_nt
-	TRBV15	TRBJ2-7	TRBD2	CATSSGLASGYEQYF	TGTGCCACCAGCAGCGGATTGGCTAGCGGCTACGAGCAGTACTTC
-	TRBV18	TRBJ1-4	-	CASSAQGTNEKLFF	TGTGCCAGCTCAGCACAGGGAACTAATGAAAAACTGTTTTTT
few	TRBV5-1	TRBJ2-1	-	CASSLGGSYNEQFF	TGCGCCAGCAGCTTGGGCGGATCCTACAATGAGCAGTTCTTC
-	TRBV27	TRBJ2-1	TRBD2	CASSPGSIAGGPVYNEQFF	TGTGCCAGCAGTCCGGGGTCCATAGCGGGAGGGCCCGTCTACAATGAGCAGTTCTTC
-	TRBV19	TRBJ2-1	TRBD2	CASSILAGASYNEQFF	TGTGCCAGTAGTATCCTAGCGGGGGCCTCCTACAATGAGCAGTTCTTC
-	TRBV5-4	TRBJ2-7	TRBD2	CASKSGREFGGRYEQYF	TGTGCCAGCAAATCGGGGCGGGAGTTCGGCGGGAGATACGAGCAGTACTTC
-	TRBV7-2	TRBJ2-3	-	CASRRMSDTQYF	TGTGCCAGCAGGCGTATGTCAGATACGCAGTATTTT
-	TRBV15	TRBJ2-7	TRBD2	CATSPEGTSGFYEQYF	TGTGCCACCAGCCCCGAGGGGACTAGCGGGTTCTACGAGCAGTACTTC
-	TRBV28	TRBJ1-1	-	CASEAGDTEAFF	TGTGCCAGCGAGGCGGGCGACACTGAAGCTTTCTTT
-	TRBV25-1	TRBJ1-3	-	CASSEFRGAGNTIYF	TGTGCCAGCAGTGAATTCCGGGGCGCTGGAAACACCATATATTTT
-	TRBV11-3	TRBJ2-3	-	CASSRGLLGTDTQYF	TGTGCCAGCAGCCGAGGGTTATTGGGCACAGATACGCAGTATTTT
-	TRBV19	TRBJ2-5	-	CASSETVVGRGETQYF	TGTGCCAGTAGTGAGACTGTAGTAGGAAGGGGAGAGACCCAGTACTTC
-	TRBV28	TRBJ1-5	-	CASIPSTGQNSNQPQHF	TGTGCCAGCATACCGTCCACTGGACAGAATAGCAATCAGCCCCAGCATTTT
-	TRBV7-9	TRBJ2-1	-	CASSFSMEILSYNEQFF	TGTGCCAGCAGTTTTAGTATGGAAATCCTATCCTACAATGAGCAGTTCTTC
-	TRBV19	TRBJ2-1	TRBD1	CASSLRQGENEQFF	TGTGCCAGTAGCTTAAGACAGGGTGAGAATGAGCAGTTCTTC
once	TRBV7-9	TRBJ2-7	-	CASSLRGDSYEQYF	TGTGCCAGCAGCTTACGCGGGGACAGCTACGAGCAGTACTTC
-	TRBV14	TRBJ2-1	-	CASSPRLVNEQFF	TGTGCCAGCAGCCCGAGACTAGTCAATGAGCAGTTCTTC
-	TRBV19	TRBJ1-1	TRBD1	CASSTRQGRLDTEAFF	TGTGCCAGTAGTACCCGACAGGGGAGGTTGGACACTGAAGCTTTCTTT
-	TRBV28	TRBJ2-7	-	CASSFGSSYEQYF	TGTGCCAGCAGTTTCGGATCCTCCTACGAGCAGTACTTC
-	TRBV7-9	TRBJ2-1	TRBD2	CASSQPSGSPGNEQFF	TGTGCCAGCAGCCAACCTAGCGGGAGCCCTGGCAATGAGCAGTTCTTC
-	TRBV10-3	TRBJ2-1	-	CAINSGGEYNEQFF	TGTGCCATCAACTCCGGGGGTGAATACAATGAGCAGTTCTTC
-	TRBV11-2	TRBJ2-7	TRBD2	CASSLGLAGTYEQYF	TGTGCCAGCAGCTTAGGGTTAGCGGGGACCTACGAGCAGTACTTC
-	TRBV5-1	TRBJ1-6	-	CASSLLVGGEGGSPLHF	TGCGCCAGCAGCCTCCTGGTCGGCGGGGAAGGTGGGTCACCCCTCCACTTT
-	TRBV7-9	TRBJ1-2	-	CASSQYGYTF	TGTGCCAGCAGCCAGTACGGCTACACCTTC
-	TRBV7-9	TRBJ1-4	-	CASSLSAGPPGEKLFF	TGTGCCAGCAGCTTGTCGGCAGGGCCACCAGGGGAAAAACTGTTTTTT
-	TRBV28	TRBJ2-7	-	CASRPKWAYEQYF	TGTGCCAGCAGGCCCAAGTGGGCCTACGAGCAGTACTTC
-	TRBV5-4	TRBJ2-3	TRBD2	CASSLEAGTDTQYF	TGTGCCAGCAGCTTGGAAGCGGGAACAGATACGCAGTATTTT
-	TRBV4-1	TRBJ1-6	-	CASSQDRGVNSPLHF	TGCGCCAGCAGCCAAGATCGAGGGGTCAATTCACCCCTCCACTTT
-	TRBV5-1	TRBJ2-7	TRBD2	CASSRGTSGSPYEQYF	TGCGCCAGCAGCCGTGGGACTAGCGGGAGCCCCTACGAGCAGTACTTC
-	TRBV18	TRBJ1-6	TRBD1	CASSPGQGYNSPLHF	TGTGCCAGCTCACCCGGACAGGGCTATAATTCACCCCTCCACTTT
-	TRBV25-1	TRBJ2-1	TRBD2	CASSGAQGRAGAYNEQFF	TGTGCCAGCAGTGGCGCCCAGGGCCGAGCGGGAGCCTACAATGAGCAGTTCTTC
-	TRBV5-8	TRBJ1-5	-	CASNSWGGAISPQHF	TGTGCCAGTAACTCTTGGGGGGGGGCCATATCGCCCCAGCATTTT
-	TRBV29-1	TRBJ2-3	TRBD2	CSFSGRSDTQYF	TGCAGCTTTAGCGGGAGGTCAGATACGCAGTATTTT
-	TRBV20-1	TRBJ1-2	-	CSARKEGGYTF	TGCAGTGCTAGAAAGGAGGGTGGCTACACCTTC
-	TRBV5-4	TRBJ2-3	-	CASSSGTDTQYF	TGTGCCAGCAGCTCTGGTACAGATACGCAGTATTTT
-	TRBV4-1	TRBJ1-4	-	CASSQRGQGSEKLFF	TGCGCCAGCAGCCAACGTGGGCAGGGAAGTGAAAAACTGTTTTTT
-	TRBV5-4	TRBJ2-3	-	CASSFTLTRRSSTDTQYF	TGTGCCAGCAGCTTTACTCTCACTCGGCGCTCTAGCACAGATACGCAGTATTTT
-	TRBV7-2	TRBJ2-7	-	CASSLKISGPYEQYF	TGTGCCAGCAGCTTAAAAATTTCGGGCCCCTACGAGCAGTACTTC
-	TRBV5-6	TRBJ1-2	TRBD1	CASSFGGTGNYGYTF	TGTGCCAGCAGTTTTGGCGGGACAGGGAATTATGGCTACACCTTC
-	TRBV6-6	TRBJ1-1	-	CASSRQSMNTEAFF	TGTGCCAGCAGTCGACAAAGCATGAACACTGAAGCTTTCTTT
-	TRBV5-1	TRBJ2-3	TRBD2	CATRSGLAESDTQYF	TGCGCCACGCGATCGGGACTAGCGGAATCAGATACGCAGTATTTT
-	TRBV4-1	TRBJ2-5	TRBD2	CASSLIAGVLKETQYF	TGCGCCAGCAGCCTAATAGCGGGAGTACTCAAAGAGACCCAGTACTTC
once	TRBV28	TRBJ1-3	-	CASSLEEGLGNTIYF	TGTGCCAGCAGTTTGGAGGAGGGGTTGGGAAACACCATATATTTT
once	TRBV7-6	TRBJ2-7	-	CASSYTPGPYEQYF	TGTGCCAGCAGCTATACTCCTGGACCTTACGAGCAGTACTTC
-	TRBV19	TRBJ1-2	-	CASNRKDSANYGYTF	TGTGCCAGTAATAGGAAGGACAGCGCTAACTATGGCTACACCTTC
-	TRBV19	TRBJ2-4	-	CASSTLNIQYF	TGTGCCAGTAGTACCTTAAACATTCAGTACTTC
-	TRBV28	TRBJ1-2	-	CASNSATVDPGRSYGYTF	TGTGCCAGCAACTCGGCTACGGTGGACCCTGGGAGGTCCTATGGCTACACCTTC